In its sample, the clone carrying this T cell receptor beta chain was seen a few times. The data are from a study of T cells in Graves' hyperthyroidism and ophthalmopathy. Amplified TCR beta CDR3 regions derived from RNA transcripts. The TCR CDR3 was amplified in a first-round RT-PCR using the HTBI primer set. TCRdb called the multiplex PCR reads again in MiXCR, with one record for every CDR3 protein. The table has about 610,000 distinct CDR3 sequences, approximately 15% seen once. The sample was blood. The receptor was derived from a woman in her forties with Graves' ophthalmopathy.

The DNA for the CDR3 is TGTGCCAGCAGTTACTCTGTCCGGACTAGCGGGACCTACGAGCAGTACTTC. Its protein product is CASSYSVRTSGTYEQYF. The J gene is TRBJ2-7, the V gene TRBV6-5, with 12 positions matching TRBD2. Germline values: CDR1 MNHEY, CDR2 SVGAGI. V dropped 0 bases and J dropped 2; count of bases not matched to a gene: 5. The CDR3 totals 17 residues.